This is a list of T cell receptor beta chains from one sample in a study of cytomegalovirus exposure and HLA in healthy donors. Profiling relied on immunoSEQ multiplex PCR, and the TCRdb table lists in-frame clones only, not all of them. Here the sample spans hundreds of thousands of clones, around 90% being singletons. Sequenced material: PBMCs. The receptors shown here come from a woman aged 18-35 years in good health and CMV-seronegative. Each CDR3 is given with its conserved first and last residue. D genes are given only for firm matches. The listing skips clone size in some rows; elsewhere it reads once, few, many or a size class.

j_call v_call d_call clone_size cdr3_aa cdr3_nt
TRBJ1-1 TRBV27 TRBD1 . CASSYRTGNTEAFF TGTGCCAGCAGTTATAGGACAGGGAACACTGAAGCTTTCTTT
TRBJ1-4 TRBV6-1 . . CASSPQGKLFF TGTGCCAGCAGTCCACAGGGTAAACTGTTTTTT
TRBJ2-3 TRBV2 TRBD1 . CASRRDRGNTDTQYF TGTGCCAGCAGGAGGGACAGGGGTAACACAGATACGCAGTATTTT
TRBJ2-7 TRBV27 TRBD1 once CASSSLTGPDEQYF TGTGCCAGCAGTTCCCTGACAGGGCCTGACGAGCAGTACTTC
TRBJ2-1 TRBV7-2 . . CASSTHSSYNEQFF TGTGCCAGCAGCACCCACAGCTCCTACAATGAGCAGTTCTTC
TRBJ1-1 TRBV29-1 . once CSAEGQSGTEAFF TGCAGCGCGGAGGGGCAGTCGGGCACTGAAGCTTTCTTT
TRBJ2-7 TRBV14 . few CASSLGGTYEQYF TGTGCCAGCAGCCTGGGGGGAACCTACGAGCAGTACTTC
TRBJ2-1 TRBV9 TRBD2 once CASSSEREGLDEQFF TGTGCCAGCAGCTCAGAAAGGGAGGGTTTGGATGAGCAGTTCTTC
TRBJ2-3 TRBV18 TRBD2 . CASSPPHTRGADTQYF TGTGCCAGCTCACCCCCCCACACACGGGGGGCAGATACGCAGTATTTT
TRBJ2-7 TRBV5-1 . . CASSFGTGAYEQYF TGCGCCAGCAGCTTCGGGACGGGGGCCTACGAGCAGTACTTC
TRBJ1-1 TRBV10-3 TRBD1 . CAARTGVTEAFF TGTGCCGCCCGGACAGGGGTCACTGAAGCTTTCTTT
TRBJ1-1 TRBV6-5 . . CASSYDIKNTEAFF TGTGCCAGCAGTTACGACATAAAGAACACTGAAGCTTTCTTT
TRBJ2-1 TRBV5-4 . once CASGRGYNEQFF TGTGCCAGCGGGCGGGGATACAATGAGCAGTTCTTC
TRBJ1-5 TRBV6-5 . . CASSYSSTPRGPQHF TGTGCCAGCAGTTACTCGAGCACTCCTAGGGGGCCCCAGCATTTT
TRBJ1-2 TRBV7-9 TRBD1 . CSSSSTGERDGYTF TGTTCCAGCAGCTCAACAGGGGAGAGGGATGGCTACACCTTC
TRBJ2-1 TRBV27 TRBD2 . CASSSLTSGGPYNEQFF TGTGCCAGCAGTTCCCTGACTAGCGGGGGGCCGTACAATGAGCAGTTCTTC
TRBJ1-6 TRBV5-1 . . CASSLEHPYNSPLHF TGCGCCAGCAGCTTGGAACACCCTTATAATTCACCCCTCCACTTT
TRBJ2-7 TRBV9 TRBD1 once CASSARGTGAGNEQYF TGTGCCAGCAGCGCAAGGGGGACAGGGGCGGGGAACGAGCAGTACTTC
TRBJ1-2 TRBV19 . . CASSITGGVGYTF TGTGCCAGTAGTATAACAGGCGGTGTTGGCTACACCTTC
TRBJ2-2 TRBV5-1 . . CASSLGSSNTGELFF TGCGCCAGCAGCTTGGGTAGCTCGAACACCGGGGAGCTGTTTTTT
TRBJ2-1 TRBV7-3 . . CASSPLGGGHEQFF TGTGCCAGCAGCCCGCTGGGGGGGGGCCATGAGCAGTTCTTC
TRBJ2-5 TRBV2 TRBD2 . CASSEEVLAGGETQYF TGTGCCAGCAGTGAAGAGGTCCTAGCGGGGGGAGAGACCCAGTACTTC
TRBJ2-2 TRBV11-2 TRBD2 . CASSLGGGQLFF TGTGCCAGCAGCTTAGGCGGGGGGCAACTGTTTTTT
TRBJ1-2 TRBV30 TRBD1 . CAWSDGTGGVGYTF TGTGCCTGGAGTGACGGGACAGGGGGCGTAGGCTACACCTTC
TRBJ1-1 TRBV7-2 TRBD1 . CASSLRQGNTEAFF TGTGCCAGCAGCCTCAGACAGGGGAACACTGAAGCTTTCTTT
TRBJ2-7 TRBV4-1 TRBD1 . CASSRGTGVEQYF TGCGCCAGCAGCCGGGGGACAGGGGTCGAGCAGTACTTC
TRBJ2-1 TRBV18 TRBD1 . CASSPLDRGPEQFF TGTGCCAGCTCACCACTGGACAGGGGTCCTGAGCAGTTCTTC
TRBJ2-3 TRBV5-1 . . CASSLGGRTITDTQYF TGCGCCAGCAGCTTGGGCGGCCGAACGATCACAGATACGCAGTATTTT
TRBJ1-6 TRBV11-1 . . CASRLVGGNSPLHF TGTGCCAGCAGACTGGTCGGGGGGAATTCACCCCTCCACTTT
TRBJ1-2 TRBV5-4 . once CASSFQGLGYTF TGTGCCAGCAGCTTCCAGGGCCTTGGCTACACCTTC
TRBJ2-1 TRBV4-1 TRBD2 . CASSRGPTSGSYNEQFF TGCGCCAGCAGCCGGGGTCCGACTAGCGGGTCCTACAATGAGCAGTTCTTC
TRBJ2-1 TRBV6-5 TRBD1 . CASSYLQGAHEQFF TGTGCCAGCAGTTACTTACAGGGGGCGCATGAGCAGTTCTTC
TRBJ1-6 TRBV6-1 . . CASSEPYSPLHF TGTGCCAGCAGTGAACCGTATTCACCCCTCCACTTT
TRBJ1-1 TRBV2 . few CASSGSGVNTEAFF TGTGCCAGCAGCGGCTCAGGGGTGAACACTGAAGCTTTCTTT
TRBJ1-5 TRBV7-8 TRBD1 . CASSVRDRGNQPQHF TGTGCCAGCAGCGTCCGGGACAGGGGAAATCAGCCCCAGCATTTT
TRBJ1-4 TRBV5-1 . . CASSLASGSNEKLFF TGCGCCAGCAGCTTGGCCTCGGGGTCTAATGAAAAACTGTTTTTT
TRBJ1-3 TRBV9 . . CASSVDNGNTIYF TGTGCCAGCAGCGTAGATAATGGAAACACCATATATTTT
TRBJ2-1 TRBV7-6 . . CASSLALQIYNEQFF TGTGCCAGCAGCTTAGCCTTACAGATTTACAATGAGCAGTTCTTC
TRBJ2-7 TRBV6-5 TRBD1 . CASSSPGQGTYEQYF TGTGCCAGCAGTTCGCCGGGACAGGGGACGTACGAGCAGTACTTC
TRBJ2-7 TRBV21-1 . once CASSSWHRDSYEQYF TGTGCCAGCAGCTCGTGGCACAGAGACTCCTACGAGCAGTACTTC
TRBJ2-3 TRBV27 . . CATSPAGMGDTQYF TGTGCCACCAGCCCGGCGGGTATGGGCGATACGCAGTATTTT
TRBJ2-3 TRBV7-3 . . CASSFTAITDTQYF TGTGCCAGCAGCTTTACAGCAATCACAGATACGCAGTATTTT
TRBJ1-2 TRBV5-1 . . CASYIGVGPNYGYTF TGCGCCAGCTATATAGGGGTAGGCCCTAACTATGGCTACACCTTC
TRBJ1-6 TRBV14 TRBD1 . CASSLRQGRALHF TGTGCCAGCAGCTTACGACAGGGTCGGGCCCTCCACTTT
TRBJ2-3 TRBV29-1 TRBD1 . CSVVYGTGWEYTDTQYF TGCAGCGTTGTGTACGGGACAGGGTGGGAATACACAGATACGCAGTATTTT
TRBJ1-2 TRBV19 . few CASSDTRTGSYGYTF TGTGCCAGTAGTGACACCCGAACGGGAAGCTATGGCTACACCTTC
TRBJ2-3 TRBV7-2 . . CASRSGTTDTQYF TGTGCCAGCAGGTCCGGGACTACAGATACGCAGTATTTT
TRBJ2-7 TRBV27 . . CASSLIGFPYEQYF TGTGCCAGCAGTTTAATCGGGTTCCCCTACGAGCAGTACTTC
TRBJ1-2 TRBV11-2 . . CASSSTDFYGYTF TGTGCCAGCAGCTCGACGGACTTCTATGGCTACACCTTC
TRBJ1-2 TRBV7-9 TRBD1 . CASSTPTGTYGYTF TGTGCCAGCAGCACACCGACAGGGACCTATGGCTACACCTTC
TRBJ2-1 TRBV5-1 . once CASSLLGDINEQFF TGCGCCAGCAGCTTGTTAGGGGACATCAATGAGCAGTTCTTC
TRBJ2-1 TRBV9 TRBD2 . CASSFRSGGALDEQFF TGTGCCAGCAGCTTCCGTAGCGGGGGGGCCCTGGATGAGCAGTTCTTC
TRBJ1-1 TRBV19 . . CASRVRGGFESEAFF TGTGCCAGTAGGGTGCGGGGGGGCTTCGAATCTGAAGCTTTCTTT
TRBJ1-2 TRBV5-1 . . CASSPGGQARANYGYTF TGCGCCAGCAGTCCTGGAGGGCAGGCGAGAGCTAACTATGGCTACACCTTC
TRBJ2-1 TRBV27 . . CASGYGGLQFF TGTGCCAGTGGATATGGCGGGCTTCAGTTCTTC
TRBJ2-7 TRBV10-1 TRBD2 . CATSEGGRYEQYF TGCGCCACATCGGAGGGAGGGCGCTACGAGCAGTACTTC
TRBJ2-7 TRBV6-5 . . CASRQVGGRSYEQYF TGTGCCAGCAGACAGGTAGGGGGACGCTCCTACGAGCAGTACTTC
TRBJ2-3 TRBV6-1 TRBD1 . CATHLRDSRTDTQYF TGTGCCACCCACCTCCGGGACAGCCGAACAGATACGCAGTATTTT